Shown below are 20 T cell receptor beta chains from a single sample sequenced in a study of T-cell reconstitution after alpha-beta-depleted transplantation in children. Preparation of the TCRbeta library used unique molecular identifiers. A single record per CDR3 protein comes from TCRdb applying MiXCR to the PCR reads. Among hundreds of thousands of distinct CDR3 sequences, about 18% were seen once, and the ten largest hold 3.3%. The sample in question was PBMCs from the stem cell graft donor, obtained from the stem cell graft. The receptors derive from a human donor who donated a stem cell graft to a child with acute lymphoblastic leukemia.

The chain is built from TRBV7-9 and TRBJ2-5; 9 bases fit TRBD2. The ends lost 1 base at V and 3 bases at J; junction bases unmatched: 3. The germline V gene encodes CDR1 SEHNR and CDR2 FQNEAQ (reference sequence). The CDR3 is made up of 15 amino acids. The CDR3 is CASSLETSGEETQYF. CDR3 bases: TGTGCCAGCAGCTTAGAGACTAGCGGAGAAGAGACCCAGTACTTC.

This chain uses TRBV2 with TRBJ2-2, with a possible D match to TRBD1 (6 bases). The germline V gene has CDR1 SNHLY and CDR2 FYNNEI. The CDR3 is 14 residues long. V was pared by 7 bases and J by 0 bases, with 9 bases between. As DNA, the CDR3 is TGTGCCAGCACAGGGGCGTCGAACACCGGGGAGCTGTTTTTT. Translation: CASTGASNTGELFF.

This chain uses TRBV4-2 with TRBJ1-2; D possibly corresponds to TRBD1 (5 bases). The CDR3 consists of 16 residues. The germline V gene encodes CDR1 LGHNA and CDR2 YNFKEQ. V was cut by 0 bases and J by 4 bases, with 15 bases left in between. The CDR3, as DNA: TGTGCCAGCAGCCAAGATTTACTCGGCGGGGGCTATGGCTACACCTTC. This sequence encodes CASSQDLLGGGYGYTF.

The J gene is TRBJ2-2, the V gene TRBV5-1; 7 positions agree with TRBD1. The trim removed 0 bases at V and 3 bases at J, leaving 2 bases unmatched. The CDR3 contains 15 residues. Germline CDR1 reads SGHRS; CDR2 reads YFSETQ. The CDR3 spells CASSLEGADTGELFF. For the CDR3, the DNA is TGCGCCAGCAGCTTGGAGGGGGCCGACACCGGGGAGCTGTTTTTT.

This clonotype was observed many times. The rearrangement uses TRBV12-3 or TRBV12-4 and TRBJ2-1, with TRBD2 as a possible D gene (5 bases). The CDR3 totals 12 residues. Trimming removed 8 bases at V and 4 bases at J, with 9 bases between. CDR3 nucleotides: TGTGCCAGCCAGCGGCCTTACAATGAGCAGTTCTTC. Its translation is CASQRPYNEQFF.

This clonotype appeared a few times. The chain is built from TRBV20-1 and TRBJ2-2; 8 bases agree with TRBD2. CDR1 and CDR2 (germline): DFQATT, SNEGSKA (reference sequence). The CDR3 totals 15 residues. With V trimmed by 4 bases and J by 5 bases, 9 bases remained unmatched. Here the CDR3 reads CSAIRAGEGTGELFF. CDR3 sequence (DNA): TGCAGTGCTATCCGAGCGGGAGAGGGGACCGGGGAGCTGTTTTTT.

A remark on this clonotype: This may come from a read error, since a much larger clone is one base off. The chain uses TRBV7-3 and TRBJ2-3; TRBD2 is a possible D gene (5 bases). Germline CDR1 and CDR2: SGHTA and FQGTGA. The CDR3 consists of 13 residues. The DNA for the CDR3 is TGTGCCAGCAGCTCCCTTAGCGCAGATAAGCAGTATTTT. This encodes CASSSLSADKQYF.

V is TRBV29-1 and J is TRBJ2-5; D remains unclear. V lost 1 base, J lost 8 bases, and 17 bases lay in between. Per germline, CDR1 SQVTM and CDR2 ANQGSEA. The CDR3 runs 14 residues. The CDR3 nucleotides read TGCAGCGTTGAAGTTTGGGATGGACGTGACACCCAGTACTTC. This encodes CSVEVWDGRDTQYF.

The chain links TRBV5-1 to TRBJ2-7; no firm D call. Trimming removed 2 bases from V and 5 bases from J, with 5 bases in between. CDR3 size: 11 residues. CDR1 SGHRS and CDR2 YFSETQ come from the germline V gene. CDR3 DNA sequence: TGCGCCAGCAGCTTACAAGACGAGCAGTACTTC. The encoded protein is CASSLQDEQYF.

This clonotype appeared a few times. V is TRBV19 and J is TRBJ2-7; D is undetermined. This CDR3 has 13 residues. Germline assignment: CDR1 LNHDA and CDR2 SQIVND (reference sequence). V was clipped by 4 bases and J by 3 bases, with 10 bases between them. CDR3 in DNA: TGTGCCAGTAGTACTGGACGGCTCTACGAGCAGTACTTC. Its protein is CASSTGRLYEQYF.

Many counts were recorded for this clonotype. The chain is built from TRBV20-1 and TRBJ1-5; no definite D call. Germline-derived CDR1 and CDR2 are DFQATT and SNEGSKA (reference sequence). Trimming cost V 3 bases and J 0 bases, with 15 bases left between them. The CDR3 is made up of 16 amino acids. Here the CDR3 reads CSASLPIVHSNQPQHF. The CDR3 bases are TGCAGTGCTAGTTTGCCCATCGTACATAGCAATCAGCCCCAGCATTTT.

This clonotype was seen many times. The chain joins TRBV5-1 to TRBJ2-1; TRBD2 might be the D (6 bases). CDR1 is SGHRS and CDR2 is YFSETQ in the germline V gene. V lost 3 bases and J 3 bases, leaving 10 bases between the germline ends. The CDR3 covers 14 residues. CDR3 in DNA: TGCGCCAGCAGCTCCAGCGGGCGCTACAATGAGCAGTTCTTC. Translated, it gives CASSSSGRYNEQFF. The whole variable domain, filled in from reference TRBV5-1 and TRBJ2-1, reads KAGVTQTPRYLIKTRGQQVTLSCSPISGHRSVSWYQQTPGQGLQFLFEYFSETQRNKGNFPGRFSGRQFSNSRSEMNVSTLELGDSALYLCASSSSGRYNEQFFGPGTRLTVL.

The chain employs TRBV5-1 and TRBJ1-2; D ambiguous. The V gene lost 0 bases and the J gene lost 8 bases, with 14 bases spanning the gap. Germline CDR1 and CDR2: SGHRS and YFSETQ. The CDR3 contains 14 residues. The CDR3 DNA sequence: TGCGCCAGCAGCTTGGTGGCAACCCCGGAGGGCTACACCTTC. It codes for CASSLVATPEGYTF.

The chain recombines TRBV24-1 with TRBJ2-1; the match to TRBD1 covers 7 bases. The CDR3 totals 15 residues. Germline lookup yields CDR1 KGHDR and CDR2 SFDVKD. The V gene end was trimmed by 2 bases and the J gene end by 8 bases; junction bases not matched to a gene: 8. The CDR3 here is CATSDSRRGLDEQFF. CDR3 coding DNA: TGTGCCACCAGTGATTCTCGCAGGGGGTTAGATGAGCAGTTCTTC.

The chain combines TRBV27 with TRBJ2-7; the D call may be TRBD1 or TRBD2 (6 bases each). Germline CDR1 is MNHEY and CDR2 is SMNVEV (reference sequence). The V end lost 6 bases, the J end lost 4 bases, and 19 bases lay between the germline ends. The CDR3 length is 15 residues. CDR3 region: CASRSEGGPGYEQYF. For the CDR3, the DNA is TGTGCCAGCAGGTCCGAAGGGGGGCCGGGGTACGAGCAGTACTTC.

The chain links TRBV12-3 or TRBV12-4 to TRBJ1-5; TRBD1 is a possible D gene (5 bases). The CDR3 spans 15 residues. Trimming removed 1 base from V and 5 bases from J, with 12 bases in between. CDR3 in DNA: TGTGCCAGCAGTTTAGGGCAGGGTAGGGATCAGCCCCAGCATTTT. It codes for CASSLGQGRDQPQHF.

This clonotype has more than one count but fewer than ten. The chain joins TRBV20-1 to TRBJ2-7, with TRBD2 matching 14 bases. From germline, CDR1 is DFQATT and CDR2 SNEGSKA (reference sequence). The CDR3 totals 14 residues. J gave up 7 bases and V 4 bases, and 6 bases lay outside the gene matches. The CDR3: CSATGLAGVGEQYF. The CDR3, as DNA: TGCAGTGCTACGGGACTAGCGGGAGTTGGTGAGCAGTACTTC.

DNA for the CDR3: TGCAGTGCTAGCCACAAGGGGGAGAGTGAGCAGTACTTC. Encoded protein: CSASHKGESEQYF. The V gene is TRBV20-1, the J gene TRBJ2-7, with D possibly TRBD1 on 6 matching bases. CDR1 DFQATT and CDR2 SNEGSKA come from the germline V gene (reference sequence). There are 13 residues in the CDR3. V lost 3 bases, J lost 7 bases, and 16 bases lay in between.

The chain links TRBV5-6 to TRBJ2-1; TRBD1 agrees at 7 bases. The CDR3 sequence is 15 residues long. Per germline, CDR1 SGHDT and CDR2 YYEEEE. The V gene end was trimmed by 4 bases and the J gene end by 3 bases; junction bases not matched to a gene: 7. The CDR3: CASSGQVGFYNEQFF. The CDR3 DNA follows: TGTGCCAGCAGCGGACAGGTTGGCTTCTACAATGAGCAGTTCTTC.

The gene calls are TRBV29-1 and TRBJ2-5, with D possibly being TRBD2 (7 bases). With 4 bases removed from V and 5 bases from J, the gap between germline ends came to 20 bases. Germline assignment: CDR1 SQVTM and CDR2 ANQGSEA. This CDR3 is built from 15 residues. The CDR3 sequence is CSVVRGRALLETQYF. In nucleotides, the CDR3 is TGCAGCGTTGTTAGGGGGAGGGCCCTTCTGGAGACCCAGTACTTC. Full variable domain (outside the CDR3, taken from reference TRBV29-1 and TRBJ2-5): SAVISQKPSRDICQRGTSLTIQCQVDSQVTMMFWYRQQPGQSLTLIATANQGSEATYESGFVIDKFPISRPNLTFSTLTVSNMSPEDSSIYLCSVVRGRALLETQYFGPGTRLLVL.